These 27 T cell receptor beta chains were all obtained from the same sample, sequenced in a study of CD8 T cells in ankylosing spondylitis. TCRdb re-called the 5' RACE reads with MiXCR, one entry per CDR3 protein. The sample lists roughly 150,000 distinct CDR3 sequences, roughly 30% seen once, with 4.5% to 6% in the top ten. Specimen: synovial fluid, either unsorted or a sorted T cell fraction (not recorded which). The receptor source for this set is a male donor with ankylosing spondylitis.

This chain connects TRBV11-3 to TRBJ2-5; 7 bases line up with TRBD2. The CDR3 is made up of 13 amino acids. Per germline, CDR1 SGHNT and CDR2 YENEEA. V was pared by 5 bases and J by 5 bases, with 5 bases of the junction left unmatched. This chain's CDR3 is CASSPGGSETQYF. The CDR3 coding sequence is TGTGCCAGCAGCCCCGGGGGGAGCGAGACCCAGTACTTC.

This clonotype was recorded a few times. This chain connects TRBV20-1 to TRBJ2-1; 9 bases map to TRBD2. The CDR3 loop spans 15 amino acids. J gave up 6 bases and V 3 bases, and 9 bases lay outside the gene matches. Germline CDR1 and CDR2: DFQATT and SNEGSKA (reference sequence). For the CDR3, the DNA is TGCAGTGCTAGTCGCGGACTAGCGCGAGGCAATGAGCAGTTCTTC. Encoded protein: CSASRGLARGNEQFF.

The rearrangement links TRBV5-4 to TRBJ2-5; no clear D gene. V was shortened by 3 bases and J by 5 bases, with 11 bases between the two germline ends. The CDR3 sequence is 13 residues long. CDR1 is SGHNT, CDR2 YYREEE, per germline (reference sequence). The CDR3 DNA follows: TGTGCCAGCAGCTATAAACAAGGGGAGACCCAGTACTTC. Its translation is CASSYKQGETQYF.

This clonotype was seen more than once but under ten times. The rearrangement links TRBV5-6 to TRBJ2-1, with D tentatively TRBD2 (7 bases). V lost 3 bases to trimming and J lost 8 bases, with 21 bases between them. Germline loops: CDR1 SGHDT, CDR2 YYEEEE. CDR3 length: 16 amino acids. In nucleotides, the CDR3 is TGTGCCAGCAGCTGGGCCCCCAGCGGAGGGGGGGATGAGCAGTTCTTC. Translated: CASSWAPSGGGDEQFF.

The chain combines TRBV5-5 with TRBJ1-4; perhaps TRBD1 as D (5 bases). The CDR3 extends over 14 amino acids. Trimming removed 4 bases at V and 4 bases at J, with 11 bases between. Looked up from germline, CDR1 is SGHKS and CDR2 is YYEKEE (reference sequence). DNA for the CDR3: TGTGCCAGCAGCCCAGGGCAGTTTAATGAAAAACTGTTTTTT. Its protein is CASSPGQFNEKLFF.

In its sample, this clonotype was seen many times. This chain connects TRBV11-2 to TRBJ2-2, with D uncertain. Trimming took 0 bases from V and 3 from J, leaving 8 bases between them. This CDR3 has 15 amino acids. Germline V gene sequence: CDR1 SGHAT, CDR2 FQNNGV. The CDR3: CASSLDGIHTGELFF. DNA of the CDR3: TGTGCCAGCAGCTTAGATGGGATTCACACCGGGGAGCTGTTTTTT. The full variable domain, with the rest looked up from reference TRBV11-2 and TRBJ2-2, is EAGVAQSPRYKIIEKRQSVAFWCNPISGHATLYWYQQILGQGPKLLIQFQNNGVVDDSQLPKDRFSAERLKGVDSTLKIQPAKLEDSAVYLCASSLDGIHTGELFFGEGSRLTVL.

V and J are TRBV15 and TRBJ1-2, with 12 bases that match TRBD1. The CDR3 is made up of 17 amino acids. V shed 2 bases, J shed 3 bases, and the junction held 7 bases outside the gene matches. The V gene's germline CDR1 is LNHNV and CDR2 YYDKDF (reference sequence). The CDR3 DNA reads TGTGCCACCAGCAGAAAGACCGGGACAGGGGGCGACTATGGCTACACCTTC. This codes for CATSRKTGTGGDYGYTF.

This sequence joins TRBV5-1 and TRBJ2-1; no definite D call. V dropped 4 bases and J dropped 6 bases, with 8 bases sitting between them. Germline CDR1 is SGHRS and CDR2 is YFSETQ. The CDR3 sequence is 12 residues long. The CDR3 sequence: CASSHLGNEQFF. DNA of the CDR3: TGCGCCAGCAGCCATCTTGGCAATGAGCAGTTCTTC.

This clonotype was seen only a few times. The genes are TRBV24-1 and TRBJ2-1; 9 bases align to TRBD2. The CDR3 covers 17 residues. CDR1 is KGHDR, CDR2 SFDVKD, per germline. The ends lost 1 base at V and 5 bases at J; junction bases unmatched: 8. This chain's CDR3 is CATSDFAAGGNHNEQFF. CDR3 DNA: TGTGCCACCAGTGATTTCGCCGCGGGAGGGAACCACAATGAGCAGTTCTTC.

CDR3 coding DNA: TGTGCCAGCAGCCGACAGCGGGACCCATCCTACGAGCAGTACTTC. As protein: CASSRQRDPSYEQYF. The chain recombines TRBV4-2 with TRBJ2-7; TRBD2 matches 7 bases. V dropped 4 bases and J dropped 1; count of bases not matched to a gene: 7. This CDR3 has 15 amino acids. Germline V gene lookup returns CDR1 LGHNA and CDR2 YNFKEQ.

The rearrangement uses TRBV12-3 or TRBV12-4 and TRBJ1-1, with TRBD1 identical over 8 bases. V was pared by 5 bases and J by 2 bases, with 10 bases of the junction left unmatched. This CDR3 comprises 16 residues. The CDR3 DNA follows: TGTGCCAGCAGTGCCGACAGGGGTAGGGGCAACACTGAAGCTTTCTTT. This encodes CASSADRGRGNTEAFF.

The chain couples TRBV6-2 or TRBV6-3 to TRBJ1-2, with D possibly being TRBD1 (6 bases). CDR1 is MNHEY, CDR2 SVGEGT, per germline. The CDR3 has 15 residues. Between the trimmed V and J ends, which lost 6 bases and 7 bases, there was a span of 21 bases. The chain's CDR3 is CASSRDTSRIGGYTF. DNA of the CDR3: TGTGCCAGCAGCCGGGACACGTCAAGGATCGGTGGCTACACCTTC.

J is TRBJ2-1 and V is TRBV28; D not certain. V lost 8 bases and J 6 bases, leaving 20 bases between the germline ends. CDR1 is MDHEN and CDR2 is SYDVKM in the germline V gene. The CDR3 length is 15 residues. The CDR3 sequence is CASLTAPQEINEQFF. Here the CDR3 DNA reads TGTGCCAGCTTAACCGCCCCCCAGGAGATCAATGAGCAGTTCTTC.

This sequence joins TRBV21-1 and TRBJ2-2; TRBD1, the table's D call, lacks a check against the DNA. TRBV21-1 is described as a pseudogene. The CDR3 runs 15 residues. The CDR3, as DNA: TGTGCCAGCAGCAAAGTCTTTAGGGGTTCAGGGGAGCTGTTTTTT. It encodes CASSKVFRGSGELFF.

The chain is built from TRBV18 and TRBJ2-3; 8 bases are shared with TRBD2. Looked up from germline, CDR1 is KGHSH and CDR2 is LQKENI. There are 15 residues in the CDR3. J was trimmed by 1 base and V by 1 base; bases with no gene match: 1. The CDR3 DNA reads TGTGCCAGCTCACCACAAGCGGGAGGCACAGATACGCAGTATTTT. The encoded protein is CASSPQAGGTDTQYF.

This clonotype turned up a few times. This chain uses TRBV24-1 with TRBJ2-1; 8 nucleotides agree with TRBD1. J was trimmed by 9 bases and V by 2 bases; bases with no gene match: 11. The CDR3 length is 16 residues. Germline lookup yields CDR1 KGHDR and CDR2 SFDVKD. The CDR3 nucleotides are TGTGCCACCAGTGATTCAGACAGGGGCCCTGATGTTGAGCAGTTCTTC. Amino acid sequence: CATSDSDRGPDVEQFF.

The chain is built from TRBV28 and TRBJ1-1; a weak D match, TRBD1 (6 bases). Germline values: CDR1 MDHEN, CDR2 SYDVKM. V dropped 5 bases and J dropped 11 bases, with 18 bases sitting between them. This CDR3 has 13 residues. CDR3 nucleotides: TGTGCCAGCAGTCCCAGACAGGCTTTGGTGGCTTTCTTT. It translates to CASSPRQALVAFF.

The chain joins TRBV7-9 to TRBJ2-3; 7 bases match TRBD2. Germline V lookup: CDR1 SEHNR, CDR2 FQNEAQ (reference sequence). This CDR3 has 14 residues. Trimming removed 5 bases from V and 2 bases from J; junction bases left unmatched: 4. The CDR3 coding sequence is TGTGCCAGCAGCCCTAGCGGATCCACAGATACGCAGTATTTT. Amino acid sequence: CASSPSGSTDTQYF.

This clonotype came up a few times. The rearrangement links TRBV21-1 to TRBJ2-3; the table gives TRBD2 as D, unverified against the DNA. TRBV21-1 is classified as a pseudogene. The CDR3 length is 22 residues. CDR3 DNA sequence: TGTGCCAGCCCTCCGACCCCTCCGGGACTAGCGGGAGGGCCGTATAGCACAGATACGCAGTATTTT. It specifies CASPPTPPGLAGGPYSTDTQYF.

The rearrangement links TRBV5-1 to TRBJ2-5, with TRBD2 matching over 12 bases. CDR1 SGHRS and CDR2 YFSETQ come from the germline V gene. V dropped 4 bases and J dropped 5; count of bases not matched to a gene: 12. The CDR3 length is 17 residues. The CDR3 region is CASSPGLAGRYYETQYF. CDR3 bases: TGCGCCAGCAGCCCCGGACTAGCGGGAAGGTATTATGAGACCCAGTACTTC.

The rearrangement uses TRBV20-1 and TRBJ2-3; possibly TRBD2 for D (6 bases). CDR1 and CDR2 (germline): DFQATT, SNEGSKA (reference sequence). The CDR3 loop spans 13 amino acids. The ends were cut back, 3 bases at V and 1 base at J, with 8 bases in the middle. CDR3 sequence reads: CSASRLGTDTQYF. The CDR3 DNA reads as TGCAGTGCTAGCCGACTAGGCACAGATACGCAGTATTTT.

This clonotype was seen a handful of times. In DNA form, the CDR3 reads TGTGCCAGCAGTTTAGACAGGAGGAACACTGAAGCTTTCTTT. This codes for CASSLDRRNTEAFF. The chain couples TRBV12-3 or TRBV12-4 to TRBJ1-1; D may be TRBD1 (5 bases). The V end was cut by 1 base, the J end by 1 base, with 7 bases between. The CDR3 loop spans 14 amino acids.

This clonotype appeared a few times. CDR3 sequence reads: CASSNRQGPAVNEQFF. The CDR3 nucleotides read TGCGCCAGCAGCAACCGACAGGGCCCCGCGGTAAATGAGCAGTTCTTC. V gene TRBV5-1 combines with J gene TRBJ2-1; 7 nucleotides align to TRBD1. Per the germline V gene, CDR1 is SGHRS and CDR2 is YFSETQ. The V gene end was trimmed by 4 bases and the J gene end by 7 bases; junction bases not matched to a gene: 14. The CDR3 length is 16 residues.

The rearrangement uses TRBV27 and TRBJ1-2, with D possibly TRBD1 on 6 matching bases. The CDR3 extends over 16 amino acids. With 1 base removed from V and 6 bases from J, the gap between germline ends came to 18 bases. The germline gives CDR1 MNHEY, CDR2 SMNVEV (reference sequence). As DNA, the CDR3 is TGTGCCAGCAGTTTATGGGCCACCGGGACACCAAATGGCTACACCTTC. This translates into CASSLWATGTPNGYTF.

The rearrangement uses TRBV28 and TRBJ1-2, with D uncertain. The germline V gene encodes CDR1 MDHEN and CDR2 SYDVKM. The CDR3 is 12 residues long. CDR3 protein: CAGNSNGDGYTF. The DNA for the CDR3 is TGTGCGGGGAACAGCAATGGCGATGGCTACACCTTC.

The chain combines TRBV7-8 with TRBJ1-1; TRBD1 is a possible D gene (5 bases). The CDR3 has 14 amino acids. The germline V gene encodes CDR1 SGHVS and CDR2 FQNEAQ. V was cut by 5 bases and J by 1 base, with 11 bases left in between. As DNA, the CDR3 is TGTGCCAGCAGCCCGACAGTTTGGAACACTGAAGCTTTCTTT. This translates into CASSPTVWNTEAFF. Supplemented by reference TRBV7-8 and TRBJ1-1, the full variable domain reads GAGVSQSPRYKVAKRGQDVALRCDPISGHVSLFWYQQALGQGPEFLTYFQNEAQLDKSGLPSDRFFAERPEGSVSTLKIQRTQQEDSAVYLCASSPTVWNTEAFFGQGTRLTVV.

This chain connects TRBV5-1 to TRBJ1-2, with 7 bases matching TRBD1. The CDR3 consists of 16 residues. The V gene's germline CDR1 is SGHRS and CDR2 YFSETQ. The ends lost 5 bases at V and 1 base at J; junction bases unmatched: 11. The CDR3 nucleotides are TGCGCCAGCAGGAGTAGGGGGCTTGACAGTAACTATGGCTACACCTTC. This translates into CASRSRGLDSNYGYTF.